Each of the 19 T cell receptor beta chains below was sequenced from the same sample in a study of memory B cells and T cells in multiple sclerosis. Method: immunoSEQ multiplex PCR; TCRdb's copy keeps in-frame clones and lacks some. The sample gives approximately 47,000 clones, over 75% of which show up once; roughly 1% is in the top ten. These TCRs are of unknown antigen specificity. Stimulus-free culture yielded autoproliferating CFSE-dim and non-proliferating CFSE-high T cells, each sequenced separately. Replicate wells were pooled after 7 days of stimulus-free culture of 5x10^7 CFSE-labeled PBMCs. The sample taken for sequencing was PBMCs from blood kept in culture. The receptor source for this set is a human donor with multiple sclerosis.

The gene calls are TRBV21-1 and TRBJ1-2. TRBV21-1 is noted as a pseudogene. The CDR3 totals 15 residues. The CDR3 sequence: CASSNARVGEGGYTF. In DNA form, the CDR3 reads TGTGCCAGCAGCAATGCCCGGGTGGGGGAAGGAGGCTACACCTTC.

V is TRBV4-1 and J is TRBJ2-6, with TRBD1 identical over 8 bases. This CDR3 is 18 amino acids long. Trimming took 4 bases from V and 4 from J; bases not matched to a gene: 12. Germline V gives CDR1 MGHRA, CDR2 YSYEKL. CDR3 sequence: CASSPGPGGFGGANVLTF. Here the CDR3 DNA reads TGCGCCAGCAGCCCCGGACCAGGGGGCTTCGGAGGGGCCAACGTCCTGACTTTC.

This chain links TRBV5-1 with TRBJ1-1; 8 nucleotides line up with TRBD1. J gave up 2 bases and V 4 bases, and 10 bases lay outside the gene matches. The CDR3 is 16 amino acids. Germline-derived CDR1 and CDR2 are SGHRS and YFSETQ. Here the CDR3 DNA reads TGCGCCAGCAGCATTCTGCAGGGGGCTGCAAACACTGAAGCTTTCTTT. Amino acids: CASSILQGAANTEAFF.

This clone has a single count. This chain links TRBV7-2 with TRBJ1-5; unclear D gene. Trimming cost V 2 bases and J 4 bases, with 9 bases left between them. Germline loops: CDR1 SGHTA, CDR2 FQGNSA. This CDR3 region has 14 residues. The CDR3 nucleotides read TGTGCCAGCAGCTTATGGGCAGCGAATCAGCCCCAGCATTTT. It yields the protein CASSLWAANQPQHF. Using reference TRBV7-2 and TRBJ1-5 for the parts outside the CDR3, the full variable domain is GAGVSQSPSNKVTEKGKDVELRCDPISGHTALYWYRQSLGQGLEFLIYFQGNSAPDKSGLPSDRFSAERTGGSVSTLTIQRTQQEDSAVYLCASSLWAANQPQHFGDGTRLSIL.

V is TRBV6-6 and J is TRBJ2-7, with unresolved D. The CDR3 extends over 12 amino acids. The germline V gene has CDR1 MNHNY and CDR2 SVGAGI (reference sequence). The V gene lost 9 bases and the J gene lost 0 bases, with 9 bases spanning the gap. CDR3 residues: CASVGLSYEQYF. The DNA of the CDR3 is TGTGCCAGTGTCGGCCTCTCCTACGAGCAGTACTTC.

This clone was observed once. The rearrangement links TRBV19 to TRBJ1-1; TRBD1 agrees at 7 bases. CDR1 is LNHDA, CDR2 SQIVND, per germline (reference sequence). CDR3 size: 14 residues. The V and J ends lost 2 bases and 6 bases, in that order; junction bases with no gene match: 6. CDR3 coding DNA: TGTGCCAGTAGTATAACAGGGGCGGACTCTGAAGCTTTCTTT. Residues: CASSITGADSEAFF.

This chain joins TRBV19 and TRBJ2-1; D gene uncertain. V lost 3 bases and J 10 bases, leaving 13 bases between the germline ends. Germline CDR1 LNHDA, CDR2 SQIVND (reference sequence). The length of the CDR3 is 13 residues. The CDR3 DNA reads TGTGCCAGTAGTATTACCCAGTCCCGGGAGCAGTTCTTC. It is translated as CASSITQSREQFF.

V is TRBV19 and J is TRBJ1-1; D is ambiguous. Trimming took 3 bases from V and 3 from J, leaving 11 bases between them. The CDR3 has 14 amino acids. Germline V lookup: CDR1 LNHDA, CDR2 SQIVND (reference sequence). The CDR3 DNA follows: TGTGCCAGTAGTATTTGGGGAGGCGACACTGAAGCTTTCTTT. Its translation is CASSIWGGDTEAFF.

CDR3 region: CASSSQTSGGLAGELFF. In nucleotides, the CDR3 is TGTGCCAGTAGCTCCCAGACTAGCGGGGGGCTGGCCGGGGAGCTGTTTTTT. The rearrangement links TRBV19 to TRBJ2-2; 13 positions match TRBD2. From germline, CDR1 is LNHDA and CDR2 SQIVND (reference sequence). This CDR3 is built from 17 residues. After removal of 6 bases from V and 6 bases from J, the junction contained 10 bases not matched to a gene.

The genes are TRBV5-1 and TRBJ1-1; 10 bases line up with TRBD1. The CDR3 covers 18 residues. V gave up 4 bases and J gave up 0 bases; unmatched junction bases: 12. Germline V gene lookup returns CDR1 SGHRS and CDR2 YFSETQ. The CDR3 DNA sequence: TGCGCCAGCAGCCCACTCGTCCCGGGACAGGGGTTGAACACTGAAGCTTTCTTT. Its protein is CASSPLVPGQGLNTEAFF.

This chain links TRBV5-5 with TRBJ2-1, with unresolved D. Germline CDR1 and CDR2: SGHKS and YYEKEE (reference sequence). V dropped 0 bases and J dropped 0 bases, with 13 bases sitting between them. CDR3 length equals 17 residues. CDR3 sequence reads: CASSLVRPGRSYNEQFF. The DNA for the CDR3 is TGTGCCAGCAGCTTGGTTAGGCCAGGCCGCTCCTACAATGAGCAGTTCTTC.

About this clone: Other DNA sequences from this sample encode an identical CDR3 as well. J is TRBJ1-3 and V is TRBV4-1, with TRBD1 matching over 7 bases. The CDR3 consists of 17 residues. CDR1 MGHRA and CDR2 YSYEKL come from the germline V gene. The ends lost 6 bases at V and 4 bases at J; junction bases unmatched: 15. The CDR3 region is CASSQTLIRGPGNTIYF. The CDR3 DNA sequence: TGCGCCAGCAGTCAAACCCTTATTAGGGGGCCCGGAAACACCATATATTTT.

The chain links TRBV6-6 to TRBJ1-5; a weak D match, TRBD1 (5 bases). Trimming took off 2 bases at V and 5 bases at J, with 10 bases between the two ends. CDR1 and CDR2 from the germline V gene are MNHNY and SVGAGI (reference sequence). The CDR3 extends over 14 amino acids. CDR3 loop: CASSYRGRDQPQHF. As DNA, the CDR3 is TGTGCCAGCAGTTACCGGGGGAGGGATCAGCCCCAGCATTTT.

This clone came up a few times. The genes are TRBV7-9 and TRBJ2-1, with 8 bases identical to TRBD2. This CDR3 is built from 15 residues. V trimming: 2 bases; J trimming: 7 bases; junction bases outside the gene matches: 7. The germline gives CDR1 SEHNR, CDR2 FQNEAQ (reference sequence). CDR3 DNA: TGTGCCAGCAGCTTACAGCTAGCGGGCACTAATGAGCAGTTCTTC. Residues: CASSLQLAGTNEQFF.

This clone has only a few counts. V and J are TRBV6-6 and TRBJ1-5; no clear D. Deletions cut 5 bases from V and 1 base from J, with 12 bases between. Germline V lookup: CDR1 MNHNY, CDR2 SVGAGI (reference sequence). The CDR3 sequence is 15 residues long. Here the CDR3 reads CASSTPIESNQPQHF. The CDR3 DNA is TGTGCCAGCAGTACACCTATAGAGAGCAATCAGCCCCAGCATTTT.

The gene calls are TRBV6-5 and TRBJ1-6; D may be TRBD1 (6 bases). The CDR3 runs 14 residues. Germline CDR1 is MNHEY and CDR2 is SVGAGI. The V end was cut by 8 bases, the J end by 7 bases, with 15 bases between. The CDR3 spells CASSLRQGNSPLHF. CDR3 DNA: TGTGCCAGCTCTCTTCGGCAGGGGAATTCACCCCTCCACTTT.

This rearrangement joins TRBV7-9 to TRBJ2-7; 8 bases fit TRBD2. Germline assignment: CDR1 SEHNR and CDR2 FQNEAQ (reference sequence). V lost 5 bases, J lost 2 bases, and 5 bases stayed unmatched. This CDR3 contains 14 residues. CDR3 coding DNA: TGTGCCAGCAGCCCCCCGGGAGGGGCCTACGAGCAGTACTTC. This translates into CASSPPGGAYEQYF.

CDR3 sequence reads: CASTTSDREAGEQYF. The CDR3 nucleotides are TGTGCCAGCACTACATCCGACAGGGAGGCGGGCGAGCAGTACTTC. The chain is built from TRBV6-5 and TRBJ2-7; a possible D gene is TRBD1 (7 bases). V lost 7 bases and J lost 6, with 22 bases in between. The CDR3 length is 15 residues. The germline CDR1 and CDR2 sequences are MNHEY and SVGAGI.

V usage is TRBV7-9 and J usage is TRBJ1-2; D call uncertain. Per germline, CDR1 SEHNR and CDR2 FQNEAQ (reference sequence). This CDR3 has 14 residues. V shed 5 bases and J shed 4 bases, with 14 bases lying between them. Here the CDR3 DNA reads TGTGCCAGCAGCCACGGACTGCTTATCTATGGCTACACCTTC. This codes for CASSHGLLIYGYTF.